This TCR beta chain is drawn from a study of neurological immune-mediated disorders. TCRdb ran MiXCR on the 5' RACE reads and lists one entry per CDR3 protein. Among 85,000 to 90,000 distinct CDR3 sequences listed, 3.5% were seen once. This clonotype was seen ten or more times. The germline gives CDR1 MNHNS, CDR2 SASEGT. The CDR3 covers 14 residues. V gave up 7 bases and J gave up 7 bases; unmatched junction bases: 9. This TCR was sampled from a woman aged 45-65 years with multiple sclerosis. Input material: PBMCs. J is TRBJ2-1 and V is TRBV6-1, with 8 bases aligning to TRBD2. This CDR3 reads CASTWSGGRNEQFF. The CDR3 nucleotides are TGTGCCAGCACTTGGTCGGGGGGGCGGAATGAGCAGTTCTTC.